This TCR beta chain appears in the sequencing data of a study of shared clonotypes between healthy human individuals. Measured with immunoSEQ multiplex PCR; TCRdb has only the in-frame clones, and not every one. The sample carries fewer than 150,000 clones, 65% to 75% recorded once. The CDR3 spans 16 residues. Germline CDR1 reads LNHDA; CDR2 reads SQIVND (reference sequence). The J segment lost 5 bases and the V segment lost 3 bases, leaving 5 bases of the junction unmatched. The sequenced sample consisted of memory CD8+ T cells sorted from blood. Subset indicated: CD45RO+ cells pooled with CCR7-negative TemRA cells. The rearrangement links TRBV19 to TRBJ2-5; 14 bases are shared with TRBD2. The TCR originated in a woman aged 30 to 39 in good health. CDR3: CASSMGLAGAGETQYF. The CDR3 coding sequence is TGTGCCAGTAGTATGGGACTAGCGGGAGCGGGGGAGACCCAGTACTTC. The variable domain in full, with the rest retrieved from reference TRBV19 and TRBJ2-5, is DGGITQSPKYLFRKEGQNVTLSCEQNLNHDAMYWYRQDPGQGLRLIYYSQIVNDFQKGDIAEGYSVSREKKESFPLTVTSAQKNPTAFYLCASSMGLAGAGETQYFGPGTRLLVL.